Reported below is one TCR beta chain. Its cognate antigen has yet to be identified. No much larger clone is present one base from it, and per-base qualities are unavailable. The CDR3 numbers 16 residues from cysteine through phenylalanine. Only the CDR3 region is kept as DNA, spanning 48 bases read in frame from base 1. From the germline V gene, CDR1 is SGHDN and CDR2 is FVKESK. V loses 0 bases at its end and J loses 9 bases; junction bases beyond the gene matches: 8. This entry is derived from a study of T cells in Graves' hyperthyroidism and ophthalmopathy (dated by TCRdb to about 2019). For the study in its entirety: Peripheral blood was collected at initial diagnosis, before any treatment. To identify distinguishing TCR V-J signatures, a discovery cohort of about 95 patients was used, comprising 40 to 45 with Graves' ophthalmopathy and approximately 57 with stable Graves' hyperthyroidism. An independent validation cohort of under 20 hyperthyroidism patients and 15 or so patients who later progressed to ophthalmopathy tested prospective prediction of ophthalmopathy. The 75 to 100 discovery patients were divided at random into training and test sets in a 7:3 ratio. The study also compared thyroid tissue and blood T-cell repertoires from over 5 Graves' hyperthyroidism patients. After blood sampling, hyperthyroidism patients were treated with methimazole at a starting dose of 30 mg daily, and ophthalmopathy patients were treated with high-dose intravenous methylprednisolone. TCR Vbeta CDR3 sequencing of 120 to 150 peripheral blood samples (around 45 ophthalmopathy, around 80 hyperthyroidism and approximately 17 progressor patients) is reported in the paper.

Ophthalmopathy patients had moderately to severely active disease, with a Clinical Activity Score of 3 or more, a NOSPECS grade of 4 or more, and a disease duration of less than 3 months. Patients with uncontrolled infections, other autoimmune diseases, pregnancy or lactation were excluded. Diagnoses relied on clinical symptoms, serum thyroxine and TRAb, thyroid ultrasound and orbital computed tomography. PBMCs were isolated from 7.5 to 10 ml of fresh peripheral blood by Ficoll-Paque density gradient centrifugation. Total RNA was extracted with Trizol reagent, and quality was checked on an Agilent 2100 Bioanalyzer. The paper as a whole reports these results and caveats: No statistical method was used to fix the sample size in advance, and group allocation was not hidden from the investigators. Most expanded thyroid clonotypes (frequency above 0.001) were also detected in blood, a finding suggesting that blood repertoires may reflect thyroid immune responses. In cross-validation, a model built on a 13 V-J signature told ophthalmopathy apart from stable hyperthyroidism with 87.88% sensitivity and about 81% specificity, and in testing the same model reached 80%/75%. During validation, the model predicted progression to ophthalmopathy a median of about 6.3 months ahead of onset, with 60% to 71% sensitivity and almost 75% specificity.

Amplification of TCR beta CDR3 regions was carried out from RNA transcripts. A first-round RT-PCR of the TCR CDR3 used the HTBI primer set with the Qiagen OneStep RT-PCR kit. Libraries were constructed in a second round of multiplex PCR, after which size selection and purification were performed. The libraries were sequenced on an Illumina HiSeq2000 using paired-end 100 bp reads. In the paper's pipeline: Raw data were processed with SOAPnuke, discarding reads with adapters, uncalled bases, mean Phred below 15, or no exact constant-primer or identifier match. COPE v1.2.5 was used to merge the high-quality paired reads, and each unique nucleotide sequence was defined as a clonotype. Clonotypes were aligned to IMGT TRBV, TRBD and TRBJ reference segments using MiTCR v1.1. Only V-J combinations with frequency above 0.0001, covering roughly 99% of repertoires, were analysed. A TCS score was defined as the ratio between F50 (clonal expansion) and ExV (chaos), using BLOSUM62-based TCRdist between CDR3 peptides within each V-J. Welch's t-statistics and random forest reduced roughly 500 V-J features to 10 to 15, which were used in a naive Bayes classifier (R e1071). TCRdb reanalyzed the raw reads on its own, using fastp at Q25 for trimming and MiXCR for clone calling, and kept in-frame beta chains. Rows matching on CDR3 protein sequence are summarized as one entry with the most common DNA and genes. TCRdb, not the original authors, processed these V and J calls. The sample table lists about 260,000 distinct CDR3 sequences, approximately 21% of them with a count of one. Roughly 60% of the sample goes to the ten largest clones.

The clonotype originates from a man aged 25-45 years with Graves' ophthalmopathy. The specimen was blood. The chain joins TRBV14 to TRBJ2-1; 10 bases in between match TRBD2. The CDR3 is CASSQDPAGGPREQFF. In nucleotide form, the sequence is TGTGCCAGCAGCCAAGATCCAGCGGGAGGGCCTCGTGAGCAGTTCTTC.